This T cell receptor (beta chain) appears in the sequencing data of a study of CXCR3-negative and CXCR3-positive naive CD8 T cells. The overall study: Sequencing brought in some 130 million TRB reads altogether, and each library got about 1.5 +/- 0.3 million. Study observations and caveats: Sequencing showed both naive subsets with comparably high diversity, and memory CD8+ cells much lower. CXCR3-positive naive cells carried more hydrophobic TRB CDR3s than CXCR3-negative ones.

With respect to this clonotype: Its antigen is as yet unknown.

Each TRB cDNA library was prepared by 5' RACE (with UMI labels). TCRdb re-called the 5' RACE reads, yielding one record per CDR3 amino acid sequence without DNA. This sample contains 100,000 to 150,000 distinct CDR3 sequences. This CDR3 spans 14 amino acids. Germline V lookup: CDR1 MNHEY, CDR2 SVGEGT. This rearrangement joins TRBV6-2 or TRBV6-3 to TRBJ1-1; TCRdb reports TRBD1, a call that lacks DNA to check it against. Source material: naive CXCR3- CD8+ T cells from blood. Subset noted: CD45RO-CCR7+CD27+CD95- naive CD8+ T cells lacking CXCR3 (TNR3-). This receptor was identified in a human donor in good health. Some clones in this sample may be carry-over from other donors' samples. This chain's CDR3 is CASTTRGMDTEAFF.